A selection of T cell receptor beta chains follows, all from one sample in a study of early T cells in non-severe SARS-CoV-2 infection. TCRdb ran MiXCR on the 5' RACE reads and lists one entry per CDR3 protein. The sample consists of some 49,000 distinct CDR3 sequences, 12% of them appearing once. Sample: whole blood. These receptors all come from an adult who was a healthcare worker with PCR-confirmed SARS-CoV-2 infection or an uninfected control (not recorded which). Each CDR3 is given with its conserved first and last residue. A D gene is named only where the DNA matches it firmly. Clone size is shown for a subset of rows, as once, few, many or a class of expanded clone.

d_call j_call v_call clone_size cdr3_aa cdr3_nt
. TRBJ2-5 TRBV29-1 many CSVCPFFSEETQYF TGCAGCGTTTGCCCTTTTTTCTCCGAAGAGACCCAGTACTTC
TRBD2 TRBJ2-1 TRBV7-2 . CASSLFGLAGGEQFF TGTGCCAGCAGCTTATTCGGACTAGCGGGAGGTGAGCAGTTCTTC
. TRBJ1-1 TRBV9 few CASSATDFYTEAFF TGTGCCAGCAGCGCCACAGATTTCTACACTGAAGCTTTCTTT
TRBD1 TRBJ1-4 TRBV20-1 many CSAFDRGELFF TGCAGTGCCTTTGACAGGGGTGAACTGTTTTTT
TRBD1 TRBJ2-3 TRBV7-6 many CASSLGTGGLTDTQYF TGTGCCAGCAGCTTGGGGACAGGGGGCCTCACAGATACGCAGTATTTT
. TRBJ1-4 TRBV5-1 . CASSLDDGPYGLFF TGCGCCAGCAGCTTGGACGACGGCCCCTATGGGCTGTTTTTT
. TRBJ1-4 TRBV5-4 many CASSLTGGPNEKLFF TGTGCCAGCAGCTTAACCGGGGGCCCTAATGAAAAACTGTTTTTT
. TRBJ2-1 TRBV7-6 many CASSLRNYNEQFF TGTGCCAGCAGCTTACGTAACTACAATGAGCAGTTCTTC
. TRBJ1-6 TRBV20-1 many CSAKNRAGYNSPLHF TGCAGTGCTAAGAACAGGGCAGGCTATAATTCACCCCTCCACTTT
TRBD2 TRBJ2-1 TRBV6-5 . CASSYSGGRANSAYNEQFF TGTGCCAGCAGTTACTCTGGCGGGAGGGCTAATTCGGCCTACAATGAGCAGTTCTTC
. TRBJ2-1 TRBV7-2 . CASSLTSYYEQFF TGTGCCAGCAGCTTGACTAGTTATTACGAGCAGTTCTTC
. TRBJ2-7 TRBV13 . CASSPGLPSYEQYF TGTGCCAGCAGCCCCGGCCTTCCCTCCTACGAGCAGTACTTC
. TRBJ2-5 TRBV11-3 many CASSLDKEETQYF TGTGCCAGCAGCCTGGACAAGGAAGAGACCCAGTACTTC
TRBD2 TRBJ2-7 TRBV9 many CASSVAGEGEQYF TGTGCCAGCAGCGTGGCGGGAGAAGGAGAGCAGTACTTC
. TRBJ1-2 TRBV6-1 . CASSEVGANYGYTF TGTGCCAGCAGTGAAGTGGGAGCTAACTATGGCTACACCTTC
TRBD2 TRBJ2-1 TRBV10-3 . CAISESGSSYNEQFF TGTGCCATCAGTGAGAGCGGGAGCTCCTACAATGAGCAGTTCTTC
. TRBJ2-6 TRBV4-3 many CASSQEGAGANVLTF TGCGCCAGCAGCCAAGAGGGTGCTGGGGCCAACGTCCTGACTTTC
. TRBJ2-1 TRBV15 many CATSREGKLSFSYNEQFF TGTGCCACCAGCAGAGAGGGGAAACTATCCTTCTCATACAATGAGCAGTTCTTC
. TRBJ1-5 TRBV4-1 many CASSLGPAPNQPQHF TGCGCCAGCAGCCTAGGCCCGGCCCCCAATCAGCCCCAGCATTTT
. TRBJ1-3 TRBV5-1 . CASSLAARGPGNTIYF TGCGCCAGCAGCTTGGCCGCCAGGGGCCCCGGAAACACCATATATTTT
. TRBJ2-2 TRBV20-1 . CSATVKGTNTGELFF TGCAGTGCAACCGTTAAGGGCACGAACACCGGGGAGCTGTTTTTT
. TRBJ2-2 TRBV20-1 many CSAREPGARTGELFF TGCAGTGCTAGAGAGCCGGGGGCGCGTACCGGGGAGCTGTTTTTT
TRBD2 TRBJ2-3 TRBV30 . CAWEPYVRLAGVSDTQYF TGTGCCTGGGAGCCCTACGTACGACTAGCGGGAGTATCAGATACGCAGTATTTT
. TRBJ1-5 TRBV27 few CASSLSLGQPQHF TGTGCCAGCAGTTTATCTCTGGGCCAGCCCCAGCATTTT
. TRBJ1-2 TRBV29-1 . CSDLDRPITYGYTF TGCAGCGATCTAGACAGGCCGATAACCTATGGCTACACCTTC
TRBD2 TRBJ2-1 TRBV5-1 many CASSSAGGPINEQFF TGCGCCAGCAGCTCAGCGGGAGGGCCCATAAATGAGCAGTTCTTC
. TRBJ1-1 TRBV6-6 . CASSYSGGPNTEAFF TGTGCCAGCAGTTACTCCGGGGGCCCCAACACTGAAGCTTTCTTT
TRBD2 TRBJ2-7 TRBV6-6 many CASSFRTSGLSYEQYF TGTGCCAGCAGTTTCCGGACTAGCGGGTTATCCTACGAGCAGTACTTC
. TRBJ2-3 TRBV7-2 . CASSSKGLLDTQYF TGTGCCAGCAGCTCCAAGGGACTGTTAGATACGCAGTATTTT
. TRBJ2-2 TRBV7-2 few CASSPSGLTGELFF TGTGCCAGCAGTCCAAGCGGGCTGACCGGGGAGCTGTTTTTT
TRBD1 TRBJ2-7 TRBV7-2 . CASSLRDRVYEQYF TGTGCCAGCAGCTTACGGGACAGGGTATACGAGCAGTACTTC
. TRBJ2-3 TRBV29-1 many CSVATDTQYF TGCAGCGTAGCCACAGATACGCAGTATTTT
. TRBJ2-7 TRBV27 . CASSPQGQGLSSYEQYF TGTGCCAGCAGTCCCCAAGGGCAGGGCTTGAGCTCCTACGAGCAGTACTTC